This T cell receptor beta chain was retrieved from a study of blood T cell repertoires in COVID-19. Whole-study context: Both acute and convalescent COVID-19 samples were obtained from the United States, Italy and Spain.

Clones were read by immunoSEQ multiplex PCR, and TCRdb kept only the in-frame ones, dropping some. This table holds about 400,000 clones, roughly 90% found once. This clone was seen only a few times. The study drew participants aged about 18 to 95 years from about two dozen US areas. Assignments of participants to cohorts depended upon their own reported clinical history. This CDR3 has 15 amino acids. From germline, CDR1 is SNHLY and CDR2 FYNNEI. V was cut by 7 bases and J by 4 bases, with 19 bases left in between. This TCR came from a woman aged 40 to 49 with acute COVID-19. The chain is built from TRBV2 and TRBJ1-1, with D tentatively TRBD1 (6 bases). Sequenced material: PBMCs or T cells enriched from blood (not recorded which). The CDR3 reads CASTRQVGMGTEAFF. CDR3 DNA: TGTGCCAGCACCAGACAGGTGGGAATGGGCACTGAAGCTTTCTTT.